This T cell receptor beta chain was sequenced in a study of cytomegalovirus exposure and HLA in healthy donors. Researchers ran the PCR with 60 Vbeta and 13 Jbeta primers. Repertoires were generated with immunoSEQ multiplex PCR, while TCRdb's copy carries only in-frame clones and drops some. The sample carries about 120,000 clones, roughly 77% recorded once. About this clone: As yet, its antigen is unknown.

Points from the study as a whole: The sole available immune exposure information was CMV serostatus.

Trimming cost V 3 bases and J 6 bases; bases outside gene matches: 10. CDR3 size: 16 residues. Looked up from germline, CDR1 is SEHNR and CDR2 is FQNEAQ (reference sequence). The sequenced material came from PBMCs. The source of this sequence is a man aged 40-55 years in good health and CMV-seronegative. V usage is TRBV7-9 and J usage is TRBJ2-2, with 7 bases that match TRBD1. The CDR3, as DNA: TGTGCCAGCAGCTTTATACGGGACAGTAGGTCCGGGGAGCTGTTTTTT. This encodes CASSFIRDSRSGELFF.